These T cell receptor beta chains were read from a single sample in a study of identical twins. A single record per CDR3 protein comes from TCRdb applying MiXCR to the 5' RACE reads. The data hold 540,000 or so distinct CDR3 sequences, with about a fifth observed a single time. This same sample was also taken into another study, of yellow fever vaccine responses in identical twins.

The source material was CD4+ T cells sorted from blood. These receptors were obtained from a woman younger than 35 in good health. CDR3s leave out the opening cysteine and the closing phenylalanine or tryptophan. Only part of the rows carry a size: once, few, many, or a class if the clone is expanded.

J gene: TRBJ2-7; V gene: TRBV10-3; clone size: NA; CDR3 protein: ASTSGSPYEQY
J gene: TRBJ2-6; V gene: TRBV6-4; clone size: NA; CDR3 protein: ASSEGLTGANVLT
J gene: TRBJ2-5; V gene: TRBV5-1; clone size: few; CDR3 protein: ASSRQGSGETQY
J gene: TRBJ2-1; V gene: TRBV11-2; clone size: few; CDR3 protein: ASSLDKEPRGYNEQF
J gene: TRBJ2-1; V gene: TRBV4-1; clone size: few; CDR3 protein: ATELNPGTSNEQF
J gene: TRBJ2-1; V gene: TRBV5-1; clone size: NA; CDR3 protein: ASSLAGKLSSGKSYNEQF
J gene: TRBJ2-6; V gene: TRBV5-1; clone size: many; CDR3 protein: ASSFGGTGANVLT
J gene: TRBJ2-1; V gene: TRBV10-3; clone size: few; CDR3 protein: AISGVGGGTYNEQF
J gene: TRBJ2-7; V gene: TRBV20-1; clone size: few; CDR3 protein: SARIPGQGGHEQY
J gene: TRBJ2-3; V gene: TRBV3-1; clone size: few; CDR3 protein: ASSQDPVSTDTQY
J gene: TRBJ1-1; V gene: TRBV6-5; clone size: once; CDR3 protein: ASSYSKRPNTEAF
J gene: TRBJ2-2; V gene: TRBV19; clone size: few; CDR3 protein: ASSIVSEAGELF
J gene: TRBJ1-5; V gene: TRBV6-1; clone size: few; CDR3 protein: ASTMGRDQPQH
J gene: TRBJ1-3; V gene: TRBV7-2; clone size: NA; CDR3 protein: ASSLDYSGNTIY
J gene: TRBJ2-3; V gene: TRBV5-1; clone size: few; CDR3 protein: ASSLVLLASTDTQY
J gene: TRBJ1-3; V gene: TRBV20-1; clone size: many; CDR3 protein: SAAAPGNTIY
J gene: TRBJ2-7; V gene: TRBV18; clone size: NA; CDR3 protein: ASSPTERIGQY
J gene: TRBJ2-2; V gene: TRBV27; clone size: few; CDR3 protein: ASSLTVTGATGELF
J gene: TRBJ1-3; V gene: TRBV19; clone size: few; CDR3 protein: ASSSRGVSGNTIY
J gene: TRBJ2-7; V gene: TRBV7-9; clone size: few; CDR3 protein: ASSRMGQGSEQY
J gene: TRBJ2-3; V gene: TRBV4-2; clone size: NA; CDR3 protein: ASSQGRGPTDTQY
J gene: TRBJ2-7; V gene: TRBV2; clone size: few; CDR3 protein: ASRAEVGEQY
J gene: TRBJ2-3; V gene: TRBV7-8; clone size: NA; CDR3 protein: ASSALDQVTDTQY
J gene: TRBJ2-1; V gene: TRBV11-2; clone size: NA; CDR3 protein: ASSPSAGGSINEQF
J gene: TRBJ2-7; V gene: TRBV5-1; clone size: NA; CDR3 protein: ASSLANLAGDEQY
J gene: TRBJ2-3; V gene: TRBV11-2; clone size: NA; CDR3 protein: ASSPLRADTQY
J gene: TRBJ2-5; V gene: TRBV9; clone size: few; CDR3 protein: ASSVEGTNVETQY
J gene: TRBJ1-6; V gene: TRBV20-1; clone size: few; CDR3 protein: SARQTLNSPLH
J gene: TRBJ2-1; V gene: TRBV27; clone size: few; CDR3 protein: ASTPAGGKSSYNEQF
J gene: TRBJ1-2; V gene: TRBV6-6; clone size: few; CDR3 protein: ASTHNYGYT
J gene: TRBJ1-3; V gene: TRBV20-1; clone size: NA; CDR3 protein: SARTSGNTIY
J gene: TRBJ2-1; V gene: TRBV20-1; clone size: NA; CDR3 protein: SARGYGLNNEQF
J gene: TRBJ2-5; V gene: TRBV12-3/TRBV12-4; clone size: NA; CDR3 protein: ASSWGLETQY
J gene: TRBJ1-1; V gene: TRBV5-6; clone size: few; CDR3 protein: ASSLLDGNTEAF
J gene: TRBJ1-1; V gene: TRBV20-1; clone size: NA; CDR3 protein: SAVQGSAEAF
J gene: TRBJ2-5; V gene: TRBV7-6; clone size: many; CDR3 protein: ASSLRGSQETQY
J gene: TRBJ2-2; V gene: TRBV21-1; clone size: NA; CDR3 protein: ASSSIAGGPDTGELF
J gene: TRBJ1-5; V gene: TRBV2; clone size: few; CDR3 protein: ASRTTGNNQPQH
J gene: TRBJ2-7; V gene: TRBV5-1; clone size: NA; CDR3 protein: ASSLAGQDYEQY
J gene: TRBJ2-2; V gene: TRBV5-5; clone size: NA; CDR3 protein: ASSLVWDNTGELF
J gene: TRBJ1-5; V gene: TRBV12-3/TRBV12-4; clone size: few; CDR3 protein: ASSLRWDSNQPQH
J gene: TRBJ2-2; V gene: TRBV6-1; clone size: NA; CDR3 protein: ASRTAGTGAGELF
J gene: TRBJ2-1; V gene: TRBV28; clone size: NA; CDR3 protein: ASSLGWTEQF
J gene: TRBJ2-2; V gene: TRBV5-1; clone size: NA; CDR3 protein: ASKGTENTGELF
J gene: TRBJ1-4; V gene: TRBV29-1; clone size: NA; CDR3 protein: SVVQDSNEKLF
J gene: TRBJ2-1; V gene: TRBV11-1; clone size: few; CDR3 protein: ASSLLRLVAGVQSPNEQF
J gene: TRBJ2-3; V gene: TRBV7-3; clone size: NA; CDR3 protein: ASSLQRGDTQY
J gene: TRBJ2-6; V gene: TRBV28; clone size: few; CDR3 protein: ATREGSSGANVLT
J gene: TRBJ2-1; V gene: TRBV5-1; clone size: NA; CDR3 protein: ASSLGALGRNNEQF
J gene: TRBJ2-3; V gene: TRBV7-8; clone size: NA; CDR3 protein: ASSAGTSGRDTQY
J gene: TRBJ1-2; V gene: TRBV3-1; clone size: NA; CDR3 protein: ASSRSGQPNYGYT